This T cell receptor beta chain was obtained from a study of cytomegalovirus exposure and HLA in healthy donors (dated by TCRdb to about 2017). Describing the broader study: According to an earlier analysis of several hundred of the donors, some 170 million T cells yielded 117 million unique TCR beta sequences and 276 Gb of sequence data. Rather than using new phenotypic data, the later analysis identified candidate immune exposures from TCR beta sequences and from how often those sequences occurred across donors. In addition to the first cohort of approximately 670 subjects, a separate validation cohort of 120 different subjects was used. Donor age, sex, ethnicity and CMV serostatus were collected together with the repertoire data. The study used immunosequencing to profile the T cell repertoires of 666 subjects and linked those repertoires to cytomegalovirus serostatus. The study combined high-throughput TCR immunosequencing, statistical association of individual TCRs with disease status, and machine learning to predict cytomegalovirus infection status. A later genetic analysis took genome-wide SNP genotypes for about 65% of the roughly 670 donors and used that subset as a discovery cohort. In an earlier analysis of about 590 of the donors, high-throughput TCR beta sequencing was used to judge whether each TCR beta V gene segment behaved as functional or pseudogenic. Across some 400 genotyped donors of the cohort, an average of approximately 220,000 unique TCR beta nucleotide sequences per donor were sequenced, and roughly 20% of those sequences were non-productive. To study patterns of TCR occurrence, a later analysis re-analyzed previously published TCR beta repertoires from around 700 donors and added high-resolution HLA genotyping. Both class I and class II loci were covered by HLA typing, at four-digit resolution. All discovery cohort repertoires had been generated on a single sequencing platform. Among the roughly 430 genotyped donors, around 81% belonged to the genetic ancestry cluster associated with self-reported Caucasian donors. The number of typed donors differed by locus: about 629-630 for A, B, C, DRB1 and DQB1; approximately 540 for DQA1; 606 for DPA1; and around 490 for DPB1. Roughly five DR-DQ haplotypes were handled as single units for association and clustering, since linkage in the cohort was strong. The study was designed to test whether signatures of past pathogen exposure could be identified by cataloging public T cell receptors. An early release covering just under 650 HLA-typed donors comprised about 320 gigabases of sequencing data and tens of millions of unique TCR sequences.

The CDR1 and CDR2 encoded by the germline V gene are KGHSH and LQKENI. Its CDR3 holds 13 amino acids, cysteine through phenylalanine. This entry keeps only the CDR3 DNA: 39 bases, framed from base 1. V gives up 3 bases and J gives up 5 bases, and the segment between their germline ends measures 11 bases. General conclusions and limits of the study: The earlier analysis of 587 of the donors excluded approximately 15 rarely observed V segments, including chromosome 9 orphons, because counts were too low. A group of highly shared sequence variants was considered likely to be a technical artifact of the sequencing pipeline. It was suggested by the authors that the approach could potentially be generalized to other disease states and immunological phenotypes. In vitro tests confirmed that a few of the cytomegalovirus-associated TCR beta chains recognize cytomegalovirus antigens. Only TCR beta chains were sequenced in this cohort, and the absence of alpha or paired-chain data limited detectable features. In a later genetic analysis, fewer N-insertions in productive TCRs were reported among donors in an Asian-associated ancestry cluster than the 666-donor mean. A later analysis reported that several top co-occurrence clusters appeared linked to parvovirus B19, influenza, CMV and Epstein-Barr virus. In a later analysis, HLA-associated TCR beta chains were found to be more clonally expanded and to have lower generation probabilities than equally common non-associated chains. Correlated functional status among segregating V segments might reflect linkage disequilibrium, but an unknown experimental factor could not be ruled out. HLA typing was unavailable for some donors at each locus, so association tests used only the typed subset. In a later analysis, most CMV-associated TCR beta chains were found to appear HLA-restricted, with HLA associations seemingly driven largely by CMV exposure. The 87-base-pair reads could not distinguish some IMGT-functional V segments, including TRBV6-2 and TRBV6-3, so those segments were excluded. Most TCR sequences were seen in very few donors, while some public TCRs were found in many individuals. An earlier analysis of approximately 600 of the donors showed that most TCR beta V segments appeared in productive rearrangements either about 87% or about 30% of the time, which broadly matched IMGT annotations. In a later analysis, some 18,000 TCR beta sequences were associated with specific HLA alleles at a false discovery rate of 0.05. The classifier was reported to diagnose cytomegalovirus status with high specificity and sensitivity in both the original cohort and the validation cohort. The study gave a list of over 150 TCR beta chains associated with cytomegalovirus. In a later analysis, the rate of TCR association differed among HLA loci, with DRB1 alleles having the most associated TCRs and HLA-C alleles having the fewest. A further reported finding was that TCR beta sequences accurately predicted the HLA-A and HLA-B alleles for most subjects in the first cohort. When HLA alleles, especially DR and DQ, strongly co-occurred, attributing TCR associations to individual alleles was difficult. The presence/absence analyses assumed that sequencing depth was roughly uniform across donors, and that assumption may not be true. In a later genetic analysis, a missense DCLRE1C variant was associated with V-gene and J-gene trimming of TCR beta chains, and the association was replicated in an independent cohort. Immune exposure information for the cohort was limited to CMV serostatus.

Comments on this clone: Its binding antigen is unknown. No base quality information exists; no much larger clone differs at one position.

The cohort consisted of 650 to 850 healthy bone marrow donors. All cohort members were sampled while nominally healthy, although unrecorded immune exposures were likely present. The donor tested CMV seronegative, placing the donor among the 300 to 400 seronegative members of the cohort. Every donor gave a peripheral blood sample, and the peripheral blood mononuclear cells from that sample were used for TCR beta sequencing. The Qiagen DNeasy Blood Extraction Kit was used to extract genomic DNA from the blood cell samples. The method behind the library was the immunoSEQ multiplex PCR assay. A mixture of 60 forward primers for TCR Vbeta segments and 13 reverse primers for TCR Jbeta segments was used in the multiplex PCR. A multiplex PCR assay on genomic DNA amplified the CDR3 region of rearranged TCR beta genes. On the Illumina HiSeq System, the amplified TCR beta libraries were sequenced as 87-base-pair reads. The paper's data handling went like this. Across the 600 to 700 repertoires, a later analysis counted some 81 million unique TCR beta chains, around 11 million of which were shared by at least two donors. A nearest-neighbor algorithm error-corrected the raw reads and collapsed the reads into unique sequences, merging closely related sequences to remove PCR and sequencing errors. CDR3 sequences were aligned to IMGT reference sequences to assign V, D and J gene segments. For a sequence to be retained, a match of at least six nucleotides to both a V gene segment and a J gene segment was required. Rearrangements were classified as productive when the CDR3 lacked stop codons and remained in frame with V and J, and all other rearrangements were classified as non-productive. CDR3 was defined according to IMGT convention as the region running from the second conserved V-encoded cysteine to the conserved J-encoded phenylalanine. The earlier analysis of about 590 of the donors excluded sequences that lacked an unambiguous match to a single V gene segment. In an earlier analysis of 587 of the donors, V segments were called functional above 56.7% productive rearrangements and were called segregating when the between-donor standard deviation exceeded 5%. A statistical classification framework was developed to diagnose cytomegalovirus status using the catalog of TCR beta chain sequences. A later analysis assigned V and J genes by comparing TCR nucleotide sequences with IMGT/GENE-DB human TR gene sequences. In a later analysis, CDR3 sequences and most-parsimonious VDJ recombination scenarios were assigned using the TCRdist pipeline. In a later analysis, every TCR beta chain was defined by the combination of its CDR3 amino acid sequence and its V-gene family, and reads without a unique V-gene family were dropped. A later analysis removed roughly 590 highly shared, low-generation-probability nucleotide sequences to deal with suspected cross-contamination and a sequencing artifact. For each public chain, a later analysis derived a clonal expansion index from normalized ranks of inferred template counts within each repertoire. Generation probabilities in a later analysis came from a VDJ recombination model fitted to out-of-frame rearrangements, and those results were checked against IGoR. In a later analysis, TCR-TCR, TCR-HLA and TCR-CMV co-occurrence was scored with hypergeometric tests, and a repertoire-size bias correction was applied to TCR pairs. A later analysis estimated false discovery rates by permuting HLA or CMV assignments 20 times. In a later analysis, co-occurring TCRs were grouped using DBSCAN, and TCRdist sequence similarity was added for clustering within HLA-allele-positive subsets. For co-occurrence clustering, repertoires with fewer than 30,000 or more than 120,000 public chains were excluded, along with several repertoires with anomalous nucleotide sharing. TCRdb stores this immuneACCESS table with in-frame sequences only. Part of the clones is absent; in the studies checked, under half of the shortfall reflects unresolved V genes, and no reason is known for the rest. That table supplies the V and J calls and clone size; D and trimming were determined from the DNA. The sample includes around 100,000 clones, with around 60% observed a single time. The ten largest account for 3% to 4% of the sample.

The receptor comes from a woman between 45 and 65 years old in good health and CMV-seronegative. The chain links TRBV18 with TRBJ2-7, with TRBD2 tentatively as D gene (6 bases match). Sequenced: PBMCs. In nucleotides, the sequence is TGTGCCAGCTCACCGCGTGGGGAGGACGAGCAGTACTTC. It encodes CASSPRGEDEQYF. Supplemented by the reference TRBV18 and TRBJ2-7 proteins around the CDR3, the complete variable domain is NAGVMQNPRHLVRRRGQEARLRCSPMKGHSHVYWYRQLPEEGLKFMVYLQKENIIDESGMPKERFSAEFPKEGPSILRIQQVVRGDSAAYFCASSPRGEDEQYFGPGTRLTVT.